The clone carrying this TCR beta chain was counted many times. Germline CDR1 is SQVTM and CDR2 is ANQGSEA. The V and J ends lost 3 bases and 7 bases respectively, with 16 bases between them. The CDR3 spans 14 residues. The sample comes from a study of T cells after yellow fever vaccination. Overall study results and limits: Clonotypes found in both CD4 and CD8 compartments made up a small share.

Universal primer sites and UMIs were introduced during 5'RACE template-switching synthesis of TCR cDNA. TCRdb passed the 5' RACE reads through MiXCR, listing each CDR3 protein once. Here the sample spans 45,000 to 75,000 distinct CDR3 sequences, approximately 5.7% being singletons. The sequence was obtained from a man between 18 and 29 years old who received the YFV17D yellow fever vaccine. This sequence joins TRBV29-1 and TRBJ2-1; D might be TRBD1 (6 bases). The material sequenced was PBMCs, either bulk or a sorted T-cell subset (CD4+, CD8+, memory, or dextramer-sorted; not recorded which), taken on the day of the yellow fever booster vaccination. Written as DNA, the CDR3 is TGCAGCGTTGAGAGGATTTACAGGGCGAATGAGCAGTTCTTC. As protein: CSVERIYRANEQFF.